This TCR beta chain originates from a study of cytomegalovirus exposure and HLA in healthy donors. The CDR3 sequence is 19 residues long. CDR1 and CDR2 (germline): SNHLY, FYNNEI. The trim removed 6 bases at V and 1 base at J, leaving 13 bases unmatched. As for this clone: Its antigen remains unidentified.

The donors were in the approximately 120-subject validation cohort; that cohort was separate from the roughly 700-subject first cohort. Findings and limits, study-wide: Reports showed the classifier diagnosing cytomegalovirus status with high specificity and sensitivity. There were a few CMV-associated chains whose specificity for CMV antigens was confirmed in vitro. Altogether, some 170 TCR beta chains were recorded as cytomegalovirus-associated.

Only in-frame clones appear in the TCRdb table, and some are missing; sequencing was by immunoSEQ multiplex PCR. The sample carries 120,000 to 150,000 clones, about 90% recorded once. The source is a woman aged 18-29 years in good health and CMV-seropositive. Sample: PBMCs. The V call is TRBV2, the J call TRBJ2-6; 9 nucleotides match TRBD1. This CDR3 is CASRFGRTGAISGANVLTF. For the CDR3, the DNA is TGTGCCAGCAGGTTCGGACGGACAGGGGCTATATCTGGGGCCAACGTCCTGACTTTC.